The 14 T cell receptor beta chains presented below share a single source sample, sequenced in a study of blood T cell repertoires in COVID-19. TCRdb's copy holds only in-frame clones and misses some; the assay was immunoSEQ multiplex PCR. The sample shows approximately 110,000 clones, around 88% of them seen only once. Sequenced sample: peripheral blood. The source of these receptors is a woman in her forties or fifties with active or convalescent COVID-19.

This rearrangement joins TRBV27 to TRBJ1-1, with TRBD1 identical over 8 bases. This CDR3 is 17 amino acids long. Germline CDR1 and CDR2: MNHEY and SMNVEV (reference sequence). J was trimmed by 0 bases and V by 0 bases; bases with no gene match: 6. CDR3 bases: TGTGCCAGCAGTTTATCGATAGGGACAGGCATGAACACTGAAGCTTTCTTT. It specifies CASSLSIGTGMNTEAFF.

This clone was seen a few times. The genes are TRBV5-4 and TRBJ1-2, with D perhaps TRBD1 (6 bases). The germline V gene has CDR1 SGHNT and CDR2 YYREEE (reference sequence). The V end lost 0 bases, the J end lost 4 bases, and 13 bases lay between the germline ends. This CDR3 is built from 15 residues. CDR3 sequence reads: CASSLASGGAYGYTF. The CDR3 DNA sequence: TGTGCCAGCAGCTTGGCCTCTGGGGGGGCCTATGGCTACACCTTC.

The genes are TRBV6-5 and TRBJ2-3; weak D call: TRBD2 (5 bases). This CDR3 contains 15 residues. Germline CDR1 MNHEY, CDR2 SVGAGI. Deletions cut 0 bases from V and 0 bases from J, with 7 bases between. The CDR3 protein is CASSYSRASTDTQYF. The DNA of the CDR3 is TGTGCCAGCAGTTACTCGAGGGCTAGCACAGATACGCAGTATTTT.

This clone was seen a handful of times. The rearrangement joins TRBV7-9 to TRBJ1-1, with 7 bases lining up with TRBD1. CDR1 SEHNR and CDR2 FQNEAQ come from the germline V gene (reference sequence). The CDR3 runs to 16 residues. With 1 base clipped from V and 8 bases from J, the junction kept 13 bases outside the gene matches. The CDR3 DNA reads TGTGCCAGCAGCTTAGAACCCCTCGGGACAGTTGTCGAAGCTTTCTTT. It codes for CASSLEPLGTVVEAFF.

CDR3 sequence (DNA): TGTGCCAGCAGCCTACTTCGGACTCGCGACAATGAGCAGTTCTTC. Its protein is CASSLLRTRDNEQFF. The gene calls are TRBV5-6 and TRBJ2-1, with a tentative D call TRBD2 (5 bases). Trimming took off 4 bases at V and 5 bases at J, with 16 bases between the two ends. The CDR3 runs 15 residues. Germline CDR1 and CDR2: SGHDT and YYEEEE.

V is TRBV19 and J is TRBJ1-3; D gene ambiguous. Per the germline V gene, CDR1 is LNHDA and CDR2 is SQIVND (reference sequence). V shed 6 bases and J shed 6 bases, with 18 bases lying between them. There are 15 residues in the CDR3. For the CDR3, the DNA is TGTGCCAGTAGCCGTCGCGGTAGGGAGGAAAACACCATATATTTT. Protein product: CASSRRGREENTIYF.

This rearrangement joins TRBV3-1 (or the pseudogene TRBV3-2) to TRBJ1-2, with 7 bases lining up with TRBD1. This CDR3 has 14 residues. Per germline, CDR1 LGHDT and CDR2 YNNKEL (reference sequence). The junction had 6 bases not matched to a gene; V was cut back by 1 base and J by 7 bases. CDR3 DNA: TGTGCCAGCAGCCAAGGGACAGGTGGGGTTGGCTACACCTTC. Its protein is CASSQGTGGVGYTF.

The chain joins TRBV10-1 to TRBJ2-1; D may be TRBD1 (6 bases). Germline CDR1 and CDR2: WNHNN and SYGVQD (reference sequence). This CDR3 region has 15 residues. Trimming cost V 2 bases and J 0 bases, with 8 bases left between them. CDR3: CASSERGSSYNEQFF. CDR3 nucleotide sequence: TGCGCCAGCAGTGAGAGGGGGAGCTCCTACAATGAGCAGTTCTTC.

This chain links TRBV28 with TRBJ1-1; 9 bases are a match to TRBD1. The CDR3 covers 13 residues. CDR1 is MDHEN, CDR2 SYDVKM, per germline. After removal of 6 bases from V and 4 bases from J, the junction contained 3 bases not matched to a gene. CDR3 sequence (DNA): TGTGCCAGCAGGCGACAGGGGGGCACTGAAGCTTTCTTT. Amino acid sequence: CASRRQGGTEAFF.

This chain connects TRBV7-6 to TRBJ2-3, with D perhaps TRBD2 (7 bases). CDR3 length: 18 amino acids. In germline, CDR1 is SGHVS, CDR2 FNYEAQ. V was trimmed by 5 bases and J by 4 bases, leaving 25 bases between them. The CDR3 loop is CASSLDPRGAGVADTQYF. CDR3 nucleotide sequence: TGTGCCAGCAGCCTAGACCCTCGGGGGGCGGGAGTGGCAGATACGCAGTATTTT.

The count of this clone is one. This rearrangement joins TRBV9 to TRBJ1-3, with 10 bases aligning to TRBD1. CDR1 is SGDLS, CDR2 YYNGEE, per germline. Germline trimming cut 3 bases from V and 2 bases from J; bases unmatched to any gene: 5. CDR3 length equals 16 residues. The CDR3 is CASSERQGAAGNTIYF. The CDR3 DNA sequence: TGTGCCAGCAGCGAAAGACAGGGGGCAGCTGGAAACACCATATATTTT.

The rearrangement links TRBV7-3 to TRBJ2-1; D is unresolved. Trimming left V 2 bases short and J 5 bases short, with 7 bases between. CDR3 length: 13 amino acids. Per germline, CDR1 SGHTA and CDR2 FQGTGA. This CDR3 reads CASSLGPNNEQFF. CDR3 DNA sequence: TGTGCCAGCAGCTTAGGGCCTAACAATGAGCAGTTCTTC.

The V call is TRBV24-1, the J call TRBJ2-1, with 9 bases matching TRBD1. V gave up 12 bases and J gave up 5 bases; unmatched junction bases: 10. Germline V lookup: CDR1 KGHDR, CDR2 SFDVKD. CDR3 length: 14 residues. CDR3 in DNA: TGTGCCCCCCAGACCCGACAGGGGGACAATGAGCAGTTCTTC. Protein: CAPQTRQGDNEQFF.

The chain combines TRBV28 with TRBJ2-5; tentative D call: TRBD1 (5 bases). The CDR3 is made up of 16 amino acids. Germline assignment: CDR1 MDHEN and CDR2 SYDVKM. The V end lost 5 bases, the J end lost 1 base, and 17 bases lay between the germline ends. CDR3 sequence: CASSPIRQGFQETQYF. The CDR3 DNA sequence: TGTGCCAGCAGTCCCATTCGGCAGGGTTTCCAAGAGACCCAGTACTTC.